These T cell receptor beta chains were read from a single sample in a study of blood T cell repertoires in COVID-19. Profiling relied on immunoSEQ multiplex PCR, and the TCRdb table lists in-frame clones only, not all of them. The sample consists of 330,000 or so clones, about nine tenths of them appearing once. Sequencing was performed on peripheral blood. The receptors shown here come from a man younger than 40 with COVID-19, enrolled during active disease. CDR3s include the opening cysteine and the closing phenylalanine or tryptophan. Fields, in order: clone size, J gene, V gene, CDR3 protein. Expanded clones get a size class; other rows say once, few or many, or leave the size out.

.,TRBJ2-3,TRBV29-1,CSVEDFGGLGTDTQYF
once,TRBJ2-5,TRBV24-1,CATSDLGGQGQETQYF
.,TRBJ1-2,TRBV6-5,CASRDRNYGYTF
.,TRBJ2-5,TRBV3-1/TRBV3-2,CASSLGLPPEAQYF
.,TRBJ2-7,TRBV5-4,CASSRGTYEGVEQYF
few,TRBJ2-2,TRBV19,CASSRTALNTGELFF
.,TRBJ1-3,TRBV6-5,CASSPDRSSGNTIYF
.,TRBJ2-7,TRBV19,CASSDDSYYEQYF
.,TRBJ1-2,TRBV28,CASSSGRGHVGYTF
.,TRBJ2-7,TRBV3-1/TRBV3-2,CASSGRLASSYEQYF
.,TRBJ1-3,TRBV27,CASSSGVSGNTIYF
once,TRBJ1-4,TRBV28,CASSFGQGREKLFF
.,TRBJ1-1,TRBV16,CASSQTGTSENTEAFF
few,TRBJ2-3,TRBV5-4,CASSLSGSSTDTQYF
.,TRBJ2-3,TRBV4-3,CASSQGWASGTDTQYF
.,TRBJ2-7,TRBV30,CAWSVGGRPYEQYF
.,TRBJ2-1,TRBV19,CASSKGLSGMTYNEQFF
many,TRBJ2-7,TRBV7-2,CASSPLSEQYF
.,TRBJ2-7,TRBV3-1/TRBV3-2,CASSLTYYEQYF
once,TRBJ2-5,TRBV7-8,CASTGEADPEGETQYF
.,TRBJ1-6,TRBV6-5,CASSTGYYNSPLHF
.,TRBJ1-1,TRBV4-3,CASSQDDRNTEAFF
.,TRBJ1-2,TRBV6-6,CASSYSPAGGDGYTF
.,TRBJ2-3,TRBV28,CASTPPRGTGGWDTQYF
.,TRBJ1-1,TRBV7-2,CASTLGPNTEAFF
.,TRBJ2-3,TRBV28,CASSHTSGRASSADTQYF
.,TRBJ1-1,TRBV28,CASSKPGRDRGVRDTEAFF
.,TRBJ2-1,TRBV7-9,CASSFGLAGGPGNEQFF
.,TRBJ2-1,TRBV24-1,CATSRGFDGNEQFF
.,TRBJ2-7,TRBV7-9,CASSGDWTGGSHEQYF
once,TRBJ1-3,TRBV19,CASSIGTGVNTIYF
.,TRBJ2-5,TRBV24-1,CATSDLAGRGETQYF
.,TRBJ1-6,TRBV10-3,CAISPLNSPLHF
.,TRBJ1-2,TRBV11-2,CASADYYGYTF
.,TRBJ1-3,TRBV5-1,CASSADTYTIYF
.,TRBJ1-3,TRBV7-2,CASRLTEGNTIYF
.,TRBJ2-5,TRBV4-3,CASSQEQGDRETQYF
.,TRBJ2-3,TRBV7-9,CASSFGRDGGTQYF
once,TRBJ2-1,TRBV5-4,CASSRTGQSNEQFF
.,TRBJ1-2,TRBV4-1,CASSQRRGRTDGYTF
.,TRBJ1-4,TRBV6-5,CASSSRDRAQLFF
.,TRBJ2-1,TRBV6-2/TRBV6-3,CASSYVRGGSGNEQFF
.,TRBJ2-5,TRBV3-1/TRBV3-2,CASSLRTSGSRETQYF
.,TRBJ2-7,TRBV5-1,CASSLGLAGAYEQYF
.,TRBJ2-7,TRBV9,CASSAFDRNEQYF
.,TRBJ2-7,TRBV4-3,CASSQTGTGGYEQYF
.,TRBJ1-1,TRBV19,CASWDRDTEAFF
.,TRBJ1-2,TRBV6-2/TRBV6-3,CASSPWTYGYTF
.,TRBJ1-5,TRBV20-1,CSAYRESQHF
.,TRBJ2-3,TRBV6-4,CASSDSLAPCTDTQYF
.,TRBJ2-5,TRBV7-3,CASSSLGGQETQYF
.,TRBJ2-3,TRBV4-2,CASSQEGVPSTDTQYF
.,TRBJ2-7,TRBV5-1,CASSLRPDRSNYEQYF
.,TRBJ1-2,TRBV10-3,CAISESREYGYTF
.,TRBJ1-1,TRBV15,CATSLRGTEAFF
.,TRBJ2-1,TRBV5-6,CASSYLQRAVNEQFF
.,TRBJ1-5,TRBV7-2,CASSLANRAGQPQHF
.,TRBJ2-7,TRBV11-2,CASSLRGGQGFHEQYF
.,TRBJ2-2,TRBV14,CASSQRLDSTGELFF
.,TRBJ1-1,TRBV6-2/TRBV6-3,CASSYSRGDTEAFF